This T cell receptor beta chain was documented in a study of beta chain features in type 1 diabetes. Every isolated RNA sample was fully reverse transcribed, so sequencing captured expressed TCRB transcripts. The protocol was immunoSEQ multiplex PCR, while the TCRdb copy is restricted to in-frame clones and leaves out a portion. The top ten clones hold 0.05% to 0.065% of a sample with about half a million clones, roughly 31% of them seen once. The V end lost 3 bases, the J end lost 9 bases, and 14 bases lay between the germline ends. Germline CDR1 and CDR2: GTSNPN and SVGIG (reference sequence). The CDR3 contains 12 residues. This clone occurred many times. Other nucleotide sequences in the sample specify the same CDR3.

Sequenced input: naive CD4+ T cells from blood. This TCR was sampled from a man aged 18 to 30 in good health. V gene TRBV30 combines with J gene TRBJ1-2; D is possibly TRBD1 (6 bases). The CDR3 region has the DNA TGTGCCTGGAGCCCACAGGGTGGGAGCTACACCTTC. Amino acid sequence: CAWSPQGGSYTF.